This record covers a single T cell receptor beta chain. This sample was included in a study of CD8 T cells in Susac syndrome. RNA totalling roughly 0.45 to 1 ug underwent reverse transcription with random hexamers. An immunoSEQ multiplex PCR generated amplified TCR beta CDR3 products spanning 54 Vbeta and 13 Jbeta. MiXCR was run by TCRdb on the immunoSEQ multiplex PCR reads, yielding one entry per CDR3 protein. The sample includes about 400,000 distinct CDR3 sequences, roughly 85% of them seen just once. Sequencing of TCR beta, carried out with a high-throughput approach, was applied to CD8+ and CD4+ T cells from the blood. The patients who served as multiple sclerosis controls were treatment-naive and had stable or active relapsing-remitting disease that fulfilled the revised McDonald criteria. Both CD4+ and CD8+ T cells were negatively isolated, and TEMRA cells underwent FACS enrichment. The germline V gene encodes CDR1 SGHNT and CDR2 YYREEE (reference sequence). The germline V and J ends were trimmed by 7 bases and 4 bases, with 14 bases remaining between them. CDR3 length: 13 amino acids.

The specimen was CD8+ T cells from PBMCs. The sequence was obtained from a human donor with multiple sclerosis. The chain recombines TRBV5-4 with TRBJ1-1, with unresolved D. The CDR3 is CASPFLAGTEAFF. The CDR3 nucleotides are TGTGCCAGCCCTTTCTTGGCCGGCACTGAAGCTTTCTTT.